This T cell receptor (beta chain) comes out of a study of shared T cell receptors in the human thymus (dated by TCRdb to the early 2020s). Study-level background: The study investigated the way shared, self-reactive T-cell receptor alpha chains are produced in the human thymus.

Receptor amplification or capture employed the immunoSEQ multiplex PCR assay. In its TCRdb copy, this immuneACCESS table keeps in-frame sequences only and misses some clones. Where compared with another copy, unresolved V genes explain less than half of these, and the others have no known cause. This sample is represented by about 610,000 clones; approximately 90% of them were singletons. The top ten constitute approximately 0.011% of the sample. In regard to this clone: Its antigen is not yet known. Base qualities were left out, and no much larger clone turns up one base away.

These data were also reused for a study on human thymus T cells. The second paper further reports: The donors were immunologically healthy infants in Finland who had open corrective cardiac surgery for congenital heart defects. Thymus tissue was obtained as surgical resects removed during corrective cardiac surgery. Both the thymic and the peripheral blood repertoires appeared to show biased V and J gene segment usage. The related research reported highly overlapping thymic TCR repertoires among unrelated individuals. TCR alpha and beta repertoires from roughly eight infant thymus samples and a few related peripheral blood samples were characterized in the study. Donor ages ranged from about 7 to 244 days, and the cohort comprised five or six male and a couple of female infants. Thymocytes were freed from the tissue by mechanical means and kept at -70 degrees C as pellets of about 9-30 million cells. A QIAsymphony instrument was used to extract genomic DNA from frozen cell pellets. The immunoSEQ multiplex PCR assay was used to amplify the TCRB and TCRAD loci from a standardized amount of quality-controlled genomic DNA. Amplicons spanned the V(D)J region at a length sufficient to cover the CDR3 and identify V and J genes. The commercial immunoSEQ service was used to sequence amplicons on an Illumina platform. Primer bias and sequencing errors were corrected as previously described, and TCRAD and TCRB were defined on the basis of the IMGT database. immunoSEQ Analyzer 3.0 and VDJTools were used for repertoire analysis, which covered basic statistics, V/J segment usage, diversity estimates, rarefaction and pairwise overlap. To estimate diversity, the Chao1, ChaoE, Efron-Thisted, Shannon and inverse Simpson indices were applied, and diversity was also estimated on datasets down-sampled to the smallest sample. Repertoire overlap was determined by strict matching of CDR3 nucleotide sequence, V gene and J gene, and Jaccard-based multidimensional scaling clustering was applied. On average, thymus samples gave around 810,000 unique TCRB clonotypes, whereas blood samples gave about 84,000.

The source material was thymocytes. The sequence came from a boy younger than two with a congenital heart defect. Donor details come from another sample of the same person, matched by shared clones.

The CDR3 protein sequence reads: CARKSGSKDEQYF. The DNA sequence is TGTGCCAGAAAAAGCGGGAGTAAGGACGAGCAGTACTTC. The chain employs TRBV9 and TRBJ2-7, and 8 bases in between align with TRBD2. The CDR3 contains 13 residues, cysteine and phenylalanine counted. The DNA shown is the 39-base CDR3, in frame from base 1. CDR1 and CDR2 are read off the germline V gene as SGDLS and YYNGEE. V is cut back by 8 bases and J by 5 bases, with 9 bases in the junction unmatched.